These T cell receptor beta chains were read from a single sample in a study of PD-1 blockade in classical Hodgkin lymphoma. TCRdb's table, derived via immunoSEQ multiplex PCR, lists solely in-frame clones and lacks some. The table includes 9,100 or so clones, approximately 90% detected once. The sequences come from peripheral blood mononuclear cells (PBMCs), collected before the fourth cycle of nivolumab. These TCRs come from a human donor with classical Hodgkin lymphoma. The CDR3 runs from the conserved cysteine through the conserved F or W. The D gene is left open where the match is weak. Not all rows give a size; the values are once, few, many and, for expanded clones, a class.

v_gene	d_gene	abundance	j_gene	CDR3nt	CDR3aa
TRBV27	TRBD2	.	TRBJ2-1	TGTGCCAGCCCCGCTAGCGCGTTGGAGCGGGAGGAAGTCTACAATGAGCAGTTCTTC	CASPASALEREEVYNEQFF
TRBV11-2	TRBD2	.	TRBJ2-3	TGTGCCAGCAGCTTAGTTACGGGAGGGCCCCCAGATACGCAGTATTTT	CASSLVTGGPPDTQYF
TRBV7-3	.	.	TRBJ2-1	TGTGCCAGCAGCTTAGGACCCGGGACCGGGATCTACAATGAGCAGTTCTTC	CASSLGPGTGIYNEQFF
TRBV5-1	.	.	TRBJ1-2	TGCGCCAGCAGCCCGTCGGGAGGCTACTATGGCTACACCTTC	CASSPSGGYYGYTF
TRBV10-3	TRBD2	few	TRBJ2-4	TGTGCCACCAACCCCAGCGGGGGAAACATTCAGTACTTC	CATNPSGGNIQYF
TRBV6-1	.	.	TRBJ2-1	TGTCGCATTGGGGGGTCCTACAATGAGCAGTTCTTC	CRIGGSYNEQFF
TRBV19	.	.	TRBJ1-4	TGTGCCAGTAGTGCTACAGGGAAGGGCGAAAAACTGTTTTTT	CASSATGKGEKLFF
TRBV7-9	.	.	TRBJ1-4	TGTGCCAGCAGCCCCCAGGGATCTAATGAAAAACTGTTTTTT	CASSPQGSNEKLFF
TRBV28	TRBD2	.	TRBJ2-2	TGTGCCAGCAGTTTGGAGCGGGGGATCGGGGAGCTGTTTTTT	CASSLERGIGELFF
TRBV5-1	.	.	TRBJ2-1	TGCGCCAGCAGCTTGGCCCTAGGGGGGAGTAATGAGCAGTTCTTC	CASSLALGGSNEQFF
TRBV4-1	TRBD2	few	TRBJ2-1	TGCGCCAGCAGCCAAGAGAGTACTAGCGGCAATGAGCAGTTCTTC	CASSQESTSGNEQFF
TRBV2	.	few	TRBJ2-4	TGTGCCAGCAAACCTGAGCTAGCCAAAAACATTCAGTACTTC	CASKPELAKNIQYF
TRBV27	.	.	TRBJ2-2	TGTGCCAGCAGTTTCTCGTCGGTCGCCGGGGAGCTGTTTTTT	CASSFSSVAGELFF
TRBV4-3	.	.	TRBJ2-1	TGCGCCAGCAGCCAAGTGAAAGGGGGTGCCTACAATGAGCAGTTCTTC	CASSQVKGGAYNEQFF
TRBV7-6	TRBD2	.	TRBJ2-1	TGTGCCAGCAGCTTAGCGGCGGGAGGCGGGTACAATGAGCAGTTCTTC	CASSLAAGGGYNEQFF
TRBV9	.	.	TRBJ2-2	TGTGCCAGCAGCGTAATGGACAGGAACACCGGGGAGCTGTTTTTT	CASSVMDRNTGELFF
TRBV2	.	.	TRBJ2-5	TGTGCCAGCAGTGAAGCGTGGAGCCCAGAGACCCAGTACTTC	CASSEAWSPETQYF
TRBV25-1	.	.	TRBJ1-2	TGTGCCAGCAGTGGGGGGCAGAACGGCTACACCTTC	CASSGGQNGYTF
TRBV5-1	.	.	TRBJ2-1	TGCGCCAGCAGCTTAGGACTACTAAGCTCCTACAATGAGCAGTTCTTC	CASSLGLLSSYNEQFF
TRBV2	.	few	TRBJ2-7	TGTGCCAGCAAAGGATCCAGTCTTAACGAGCAGTACTTC	CASKGSSLNEQYF
TRBV27	TRBD2	few	TRBJ2-3	TGTGCCAGCAGTTCTCAGCGGGAACAAGATACGCAGTATTTT	CASSSQREQDTQYF
TRBV21-1	.	.	TRBJ2-7	TGTGCCAGCAGCCAGACGGAGAGCTCCTACGAGCAGTACTTC	CASSQTESSYEQYF
TRBV9	.	.	TRBJ1-3	TGTGCCAGCAGCATCAGTACAGTTGAAAACACCATATATTTT	CASSISTVENTIYF
TRBV2	.	.	TRBJ1-2	TGTGCCAGCAGTGCCGAGGGCGGAAACTATGGCTACACCTTC	CASSAEGGNYGYTF
TRBV4-2	TRBD2	.	TRBJ2-1	TGTGCCAGCAGCCAAACCCCTAGCGGATACAATGAGCAGTTCTTC	CASSQTPSGYNEQFF
TRBV10-3	TRBD2	once	TRBJ2-3	TGTGCTCTAGCAACTAGCGGGGGCACAGATACGCAGTATTTT	CALATSGGTDTQYF